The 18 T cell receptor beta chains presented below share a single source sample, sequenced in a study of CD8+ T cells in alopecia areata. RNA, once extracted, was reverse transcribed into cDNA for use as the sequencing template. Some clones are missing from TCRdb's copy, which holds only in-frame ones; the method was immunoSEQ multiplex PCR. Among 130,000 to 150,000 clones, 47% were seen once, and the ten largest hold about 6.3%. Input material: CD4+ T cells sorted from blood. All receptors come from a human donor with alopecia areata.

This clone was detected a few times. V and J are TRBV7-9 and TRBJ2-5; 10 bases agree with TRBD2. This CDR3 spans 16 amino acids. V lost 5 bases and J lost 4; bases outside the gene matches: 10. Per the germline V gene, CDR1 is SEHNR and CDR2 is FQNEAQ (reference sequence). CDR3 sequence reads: CASSLLAGGFTETQYF. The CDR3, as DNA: TGTGCCAGCAGCCTCTTAGCGGGAGGTTTCACAGAGACCCAGTACTTC.

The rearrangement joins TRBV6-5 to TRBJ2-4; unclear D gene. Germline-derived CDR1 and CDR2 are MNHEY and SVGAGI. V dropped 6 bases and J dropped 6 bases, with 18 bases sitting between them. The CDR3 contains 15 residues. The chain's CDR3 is CASSLRRQIGNIQYF. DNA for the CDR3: TGTGCCAGCAGCCTCCGACGGCAAATTGGAAACATTCAGTACTTC.

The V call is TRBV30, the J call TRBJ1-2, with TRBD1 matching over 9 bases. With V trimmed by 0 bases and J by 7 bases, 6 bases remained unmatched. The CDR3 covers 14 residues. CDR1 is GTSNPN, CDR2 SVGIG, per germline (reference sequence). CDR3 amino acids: CAWSVWDRAFGYTF. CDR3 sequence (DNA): TGTGCCTGGAGTGTCTGGGACAGGGCGTTTGGCTACACCTTC. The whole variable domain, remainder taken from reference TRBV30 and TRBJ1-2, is SQTIHQWPATLVQPVGSPLSLECTVEGTSNPNLYWYRQAAGRGLQLLFYSVGIGQISSEVPQNLSASRPQDRQFILSSKKLLLSDSGFYLCAWSVWDRAFGYTFGSGTRLTVV.

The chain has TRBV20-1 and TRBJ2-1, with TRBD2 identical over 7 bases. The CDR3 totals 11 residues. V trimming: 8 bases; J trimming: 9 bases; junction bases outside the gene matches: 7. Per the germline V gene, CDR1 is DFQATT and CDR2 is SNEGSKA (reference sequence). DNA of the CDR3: TGCAGTAGGATAGCGGGTTTTGAGCAGTTCTTC. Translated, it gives CSRIAGFEQFF.

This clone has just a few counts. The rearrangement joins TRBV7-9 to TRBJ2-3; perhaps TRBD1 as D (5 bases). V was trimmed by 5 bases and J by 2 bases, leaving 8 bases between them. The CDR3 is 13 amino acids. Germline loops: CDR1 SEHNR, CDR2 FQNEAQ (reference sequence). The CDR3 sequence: CASSLTATDTQYF. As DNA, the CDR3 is TGTGCCAGCAGCCTGACAGCCACAGATACGCAGTATTTT.

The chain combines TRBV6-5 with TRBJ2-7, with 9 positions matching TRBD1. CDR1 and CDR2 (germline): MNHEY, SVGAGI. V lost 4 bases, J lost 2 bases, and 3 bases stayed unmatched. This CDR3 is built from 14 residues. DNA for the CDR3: TGTGCCAGCAGTTGGACAGGGGTTGCCTACGAGCAGTACTTC. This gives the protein CASSWTGVAYEQYF.

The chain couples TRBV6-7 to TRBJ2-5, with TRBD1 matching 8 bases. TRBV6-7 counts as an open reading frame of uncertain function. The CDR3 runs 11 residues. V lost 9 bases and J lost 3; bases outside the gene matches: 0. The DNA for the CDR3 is TGTGCCAGGACAGGGGAAGAGACCCAGTACTTC. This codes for CARTGEETQYF.

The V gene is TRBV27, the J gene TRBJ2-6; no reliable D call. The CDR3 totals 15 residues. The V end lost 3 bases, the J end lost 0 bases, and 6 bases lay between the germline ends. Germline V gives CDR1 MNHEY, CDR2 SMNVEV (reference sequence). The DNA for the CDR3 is TGTGCCAGCAGTTTTAGGAGCTCTGGGGCCAACGTCCTGACTTTC. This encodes CASSFRSSGANVLTF.

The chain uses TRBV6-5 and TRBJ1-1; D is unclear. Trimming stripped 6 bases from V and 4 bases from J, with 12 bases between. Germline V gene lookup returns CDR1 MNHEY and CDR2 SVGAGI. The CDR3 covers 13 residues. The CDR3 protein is CASRTLLFTEAFF. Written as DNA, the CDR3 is TGTGCCAGCAGAACGTTACTCTTCACTGAAGCTTTCTTT.

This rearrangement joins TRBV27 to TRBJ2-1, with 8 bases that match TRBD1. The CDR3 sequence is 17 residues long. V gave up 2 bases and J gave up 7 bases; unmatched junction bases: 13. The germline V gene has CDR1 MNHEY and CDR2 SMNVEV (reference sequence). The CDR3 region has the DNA TGTGCCAGCAGTTTAGGACAGGGTGACTGGGCATTGAATGAGCAGTTCTTC. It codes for CASSLGQGDWALNEQFF.

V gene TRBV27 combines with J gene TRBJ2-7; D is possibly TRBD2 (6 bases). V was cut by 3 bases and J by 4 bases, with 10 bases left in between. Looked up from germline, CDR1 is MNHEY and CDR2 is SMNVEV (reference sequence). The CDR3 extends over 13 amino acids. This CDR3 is CASSFGLAYEQYF. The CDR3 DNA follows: TGTGCCAGCAGTTTCGGGCTAGCGTACGAGCAGTACTTC.

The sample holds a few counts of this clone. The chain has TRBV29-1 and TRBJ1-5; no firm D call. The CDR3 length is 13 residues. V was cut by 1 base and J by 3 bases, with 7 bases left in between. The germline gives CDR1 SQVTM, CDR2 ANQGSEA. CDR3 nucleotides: TGCAGCGTTGAAGTGAATGACAATCAGCCCCAGCATTTT. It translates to CSVEVNDNQPQHF.

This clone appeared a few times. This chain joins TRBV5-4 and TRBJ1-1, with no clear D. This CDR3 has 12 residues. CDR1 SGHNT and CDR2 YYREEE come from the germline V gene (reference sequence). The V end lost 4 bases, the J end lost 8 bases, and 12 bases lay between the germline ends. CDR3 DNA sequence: TGTGCCAGCAGCCGTGCAGGAGAAGAAGCTTTCTTT. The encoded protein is CASSRAGEEAFF.

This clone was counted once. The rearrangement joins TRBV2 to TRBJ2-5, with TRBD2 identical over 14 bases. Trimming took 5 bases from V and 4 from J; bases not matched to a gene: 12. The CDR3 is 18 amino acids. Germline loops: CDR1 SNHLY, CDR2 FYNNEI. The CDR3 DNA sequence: TGTGCCAGCAGTCTCCGACTAGCGGGAGGGCCCTCGGGAGAGACCCAGTACTTC. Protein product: CASSLRLAGGPSGETQYF. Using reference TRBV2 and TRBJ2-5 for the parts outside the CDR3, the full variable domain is EPEVTQTPSHQVTQMGQEVILRCVPISNHLYFYWYRQILGQKVEFLVSFYNNEISEKSEIFDDQFSVERPDGSNFTLKIRSTKLEDSAMYFCASSLRLAGGPSGETQYFGPGTRLLVL.

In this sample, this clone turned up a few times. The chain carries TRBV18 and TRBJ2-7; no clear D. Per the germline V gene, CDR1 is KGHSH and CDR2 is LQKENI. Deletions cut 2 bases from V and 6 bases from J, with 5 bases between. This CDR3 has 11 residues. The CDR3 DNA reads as TGTGCCAGCTCACCATTCTCCGAGCAGTACTTC. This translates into CASSPFSEQYF.

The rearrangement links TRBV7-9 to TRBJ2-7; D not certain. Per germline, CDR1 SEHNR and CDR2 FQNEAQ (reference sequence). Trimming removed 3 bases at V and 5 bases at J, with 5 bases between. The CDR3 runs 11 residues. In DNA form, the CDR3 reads TGTGCCAGCAGCTTCAACCACGAGCAGTACTTC. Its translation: CASSFNHEQYF.

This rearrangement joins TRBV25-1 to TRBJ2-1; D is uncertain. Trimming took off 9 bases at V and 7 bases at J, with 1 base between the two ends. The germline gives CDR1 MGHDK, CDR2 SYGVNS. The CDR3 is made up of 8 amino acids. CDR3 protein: CARNEQFF. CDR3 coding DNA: TGTGCCAGGAATGAGCAGTTCTTC.

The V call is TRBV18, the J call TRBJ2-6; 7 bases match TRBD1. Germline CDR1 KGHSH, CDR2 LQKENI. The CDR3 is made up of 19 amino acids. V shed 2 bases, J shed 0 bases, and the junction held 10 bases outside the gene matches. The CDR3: CASSPLWDRRFSGANVLTF. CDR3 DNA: TGTGCCAGCTCACCATTATGGGACAGACGATTCTCTGGGGCCAACGTCCTGACTTTC.